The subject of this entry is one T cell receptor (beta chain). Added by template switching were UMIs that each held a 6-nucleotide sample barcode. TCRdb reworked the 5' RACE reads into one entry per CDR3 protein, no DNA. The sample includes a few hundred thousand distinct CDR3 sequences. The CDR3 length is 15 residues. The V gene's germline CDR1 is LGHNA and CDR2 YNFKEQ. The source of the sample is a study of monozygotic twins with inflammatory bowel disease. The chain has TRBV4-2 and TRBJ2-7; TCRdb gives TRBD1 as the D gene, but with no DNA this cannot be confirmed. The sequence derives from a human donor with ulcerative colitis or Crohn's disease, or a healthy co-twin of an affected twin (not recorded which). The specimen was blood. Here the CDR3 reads CASSPRQGSWDEQYF.